This TCR beta chain appears in the sequencing data of a study of beta chain features in type 1 diabetes. Study summary: All samples together contributed almost 110,000,000 sorted cells for examination.

Study-wide points: Compared to healthy donors, patients appeared to have naive, central memory and Treg TCRB repertoires that were more alike. In every one of the four CD4+ subsets, TCRB CDR3s were moderately but significantly shorter in Type 1 diabetes patients.

CD45RO/CCR7/CD25/CD127/CD95/CD27 staining was used to isolate CD4+ naive, central memory, regulatory and stem cell-like memory cells by sorting. The CDR3 covers 16 residues. Per the germline V gene, CDR1 is SGHNT and CDR2 is YYREEE (reference sequence). Details on this clone: What it binds is unknown. One end of the junction varies from germline; a read error may be responsible.

The study reverse transcribed the entire isolated RNA, so it sequenced expressed TCRB transcripts. Produced via immunoSEQ multiplex PCR; TCRdb's table is partial and in-frame only. The repertoire holds 400,000 or so clones, with over 8.5% as singletons. The sample consisted of central memory CD4+ T cells from blood. The V gene is TRBV5-4, the J gene TRBJ2-3; D uncertain. The sequence was obtained from a young man with type 1 diabetes. CDR3 residues: CASGLTLSPSTDTQYF. CDR3 bases: TGTGCCAGCGGCTTGACGCTAAGTCCTAGCACAGATACGCAGTATTTT.